Listed below are T cell receptor beta chains from one sample, sequenced in a study of OX40 agonist ivuxolimab in advanced cancers. The protocol was immunoSEQ multiplex PCR, while the TCRdb copy is restricted to in-frame clones and leaves out a portion. Counted here are over 70,000 clones, around 89% occurring once; the ten biggest clones make up about 7.7%. Source: CD4+ or CD8+ T cells sorted from blood, taken in a trial of the OX40 agonist ivuxolimab. The receptor source for this set is an adult with an advanced solid tumor such as melanoma, head and neck, liver or kidney cancer. The CDR3 runs from the conserved cysteine through the conserved F or W. Fields, in order: clone size, CDR3 length, D gene, V gene, J gene, CDR3 protein, CDR3 DNA. The D gene is left open where the match is weak. The size entry is marked missing in some rows and otherwise reads once, few, many or a size class.

>-|14|TRBD1|TRBV27|TRBJ2-7
CASSLGGQGVEQYF
TGTGCCAGCAGTTTGGGGGGACAGGGGGTCGAGCAGTACTTC
>-|15|-|TRBV5-8|TRBJ1-3
CASSRERAPGNTIYF
TGTGCCAGCAGTCGTGAAAGAGCCCCTGGAAACACCATATATTTT
>-|15|TRBD1|TRBV9|TRBJ1-2
CASSASGQGSNGYTF
TGTGCCAGCAGCGCCTCGGGACAGGGTTCCAATGGCTACACCTTC
>-|13|-|TRBV28|TRBJ1-5
CASSSGGIQPQHF
TGTGCCAGCAGTTCAGGAGGGATTCAGCCCCAGCATTTT
>-|15|-|TRBV5-1|TRBJ2-7
CASSLGRAPDYEQYF
TGCGCCAGCAGCTTGGGCAGGGCCCCAGACTACGAGCAGTACTTC
>-|14|-|TRBV6-1|TRBJ1-1
CASSARLGGSEAFF
TGTGCCAGCAGTGCCAGATTGGGGGGATCTGAAGCTTTCTTT
>-|15|-|TRBV19|TRBJ2-1
CASSPGPGEIIRGFF
TGTGCCAGTTCACCTGGTCCGGGCGAAATAATAAGGGGGTTCTTC
>-|14|TRBD2|TRBV10-3|TRBJ2-7
CAISEREGPYEQYF
TGTGCCATCAGTGAGCGGGAGGGGCCCTACGAGCAGTACTTC
>-|14|-|TRBV21-1|TRBJ1-2
CASSRSDGGYGYTF
TGTGCCAGCAGCAGGAGCGACGGGGGATATGGCTACACCTTC
>-|15|TRBD2|TRBV25-1|TRBJ2-3
CASSEVGGDVDTQYF
TGTGCCAGCAGTGAAGTTGGGGGGGATGTCGATACGCAGTATTTT
>-|16|TRBD2|TRBV11-2|TRBJ2-1
CASSPFGSGSPNEQFF
TGTGCCAGCAGCCCGTTTGGAAGCGGGAGTCCTAATGAGCAGTTCTTC
>-|14|TRBD2|TRBV7-3|TRBJ2-1
CASSLSGSGAEQFF
TGTGCCAGCAGCCTGAGCGGGAGCGGGGCTGAGCAGTTCTTC
>-|16|-|TRBV4-2|TRBJ2-2
CASSQDGTSNTGELFF
TGTGCCAGCAGCCAAGACGGGACATCGAACACCGGGGAGCTGTTTTTT
>-|14|-|TRBV2|TRBJ1-1
CASSWKGQNTEAFF
TGTGCCAGCAGTTGGAAGGGGCAGAACACTGAAGCTTTCTTT
>-|14|-|TRBV4-2|TRBJ2-1
CASSQEFAGFEQFF
TGTGCCAGCAGCCAAGAGTTCGCGGGATTTGAGCAGTTCTTC
>-|12|-|TRBV11-2|TRBJ2-1
CASSLVQLSLFF
TGTGCCAGCAGTTTAGTGCAGCTCAGCCTGTTCTTC
>once|13|TRBD1|TRBV5-5|TRBJ1-2
CASSRQGNYGYTF
TGTGCCAGCAGCCGACAGGGTAACTATGGCTACACCTTC
>-|15|-|TRBV30|TRBJ2-3
CAWSVGLSSTDTQYF
TGTGCCTGGAGTGTGGGACTGTCATCAACAGATACGCAGTATTTT
>-|13|-|TRBV28|TRBJ1-1
CASSFEGKTEAFF
TGTGCCAGCAGTTTCGAGGGTAAGACTGAAGCTTTCTTT
>few|12|-|TRBV15|TRBJ2-3
CATSRVGDTQYF
TGTGCCACCAGCAGAGTTGGAGATACGCAGTATTTT
>-|12|-|TRBV27|TRBJ2-5
CASRGSQETQYF
TGTGCCAGCAGGGGTTCCCAAGAGACCCAGTACTTC
>-|16|TRBD1|TRBV11-3|TRBJ2-3
CASSPWTDRGKDTQYF
TGTGCCAGCAGCCCATGGACGGACAGGGGGAAAGATACGCAGTATTTT
>-|15|-|TRBV29-1|TRBJ1-2
CSDRIWDGGVYGYTF
TGCAGCGACCGAATCTGGGACGGAGGAGTTTATGGCTACACCTTC
>once|14|TRBD1|TRBV7-8|TRBJ2-5
CASSLYRGGETQYF
TGTGCCAGCAGCTTATACAGGGGTGGGGAGACCCAGTACTTC
>-|15|-|TRBV6-1|TRBJ2-7
CASSERSLAFYEQYF
TGTGCCAGCAGTGAAAGGTCCCTAGCTTTCTACGAGCAGTACTTC
>-|17|-|TRBV9|TRBJ1-2
CASSGQPWGGGNYGYTF
TGTGCCAGCAGCGGACAACCTTGGGGAGGAGGCAACTATGGCTACACCTTC
>-|16|TRBD1|TRBV27|TRBJ2-1
CASSLDRGGSYNEQFF
TGTGCCAGCAGTCTTGACAGGGGGGGCTCCTACAATGAGCAGTTCTTC
>-|16|-|TRBV7-6|TRBJ1-2
CASSLGSVGGPGGYTF
TGTGCCAGCAGCTTAGGTTCGGTAGGGGGGCCCGGAGGCTACACCTTC
>few|13|-|TRBV6-5|TRBJ1-2
CASSTGTNYGYTF
TGTGCCAGCAGTACCGGGACAAACTATGGCTACACCTTC
>once|17|TRBD2|TRBV28|TRBJ2-3
CASSFRREGLGTDTQYF
TGTGCCAGCAGTTTTCGGCGGGAGGGCCTGGGGACAGATACGCAGTATTTT
>-|16|-|TRBV7-9|TRBJ2-1
CASRPARGPSYNEQFF
TGTGCCAGCAGACCCGCTCGGGGACCCTCCTACAATGAGCAGTTCTTC
>-|12|-|TRBV30|TRBJ1-1
CAWSRQDTEAFF
TGTGCCTGGAGTAGGCAGGACACTGAAGCTTTCTTT